These T cell receptor beta chains were read from a single sample in a study of blood T cell repertoires in COVID-19. Some clones are missing from TCRdb's copy, which holds only in-frame ones; the method was immunoSEQ multiplex PCR. The data contain approximately 89,000 clones, around four fifths of them seen just once; the ten biggest clones take up around 11%. Sequenced input: peripheral blood. All receptors derive from a woman in her 70s with active or convalescent COVID-19. Both conserved end residues are part of each CDR3. The D gene is left open where the match is weak. A clone size is listed for some rows: how often the clone was seen (once, few, many), or a class if it is expanded.

V: TRBV19
length: 15
size: NA
D: NA
J: TRBJ1-5
CDR3: CASSMWGASNQPQHF
DNA: TGTGCCAGTAGTATGTGGGGAGCTAGCAATCAGCCCCAGCATTTT

V: TRBV5-4
length: 13
size: NA
D: NA
J: TRBJ2-7
CDR3: CASSLDLGDEQYF
DNA: TGTGCCAGCAGCTTGGATTTAGGGGACGAGCAGTACTTC

V: TRBV6-1
length: 16
size: NA
D: TRBD2
J: TRBJ2-3
CDR3: CASSESPGGISDTQYF
DNA: TGTGCCAGCAGTGAATCCCCGGGGGGAATTTCGGATACGCAGTATTTT

V: TRBV7-8
length: 12
size: NA
D: NA
J: TRBJ2-3
CDR3: CASSPGTDTQYF
DNA: TGTGCCAGCAGCCCAGGGACAGATACGCAGTATTTT

V: TRBV25-1
length: 15
size: NA
D: TRBD1
J: TRBJ1-1
CDR3: CASSESGAGGTEAFF
DNA: TGTGCCAGCAGTGAATCGGGGGCAGGGGGCACTGAAGCTTTCTTT

V: TRBV6-6
length: 16
size: NA
D: NA
J: TRBJ1-3
CDR3: CASSLTGMEVGNTIYF
DNA: TGTGCCAGCAGTCTAACAGGGATGGAGGTTGGAAACACCATATATTTT

V: TRBV5-4
length: 14
size: NA
D: NA
J: TRBJ2-3
CDR3: CASSPAGGQDTQYF
DNA: TGTGCCAGCAGCCCAGCCGGGGGGCAAGATACGCAGTATTTT

V: TRBV10-3
length: 16
size: NA
D: NA
J: TRBJ2-7
CDR3: CAISDRTKQGSYEQYF
DNA: TGTGCCATCAGTGACCGAACCAAACAGGGATCCTACGAGCAGTACTTC

V: TRBV18
length: 12
size: NA
D: NA
J: TRBJ2-5
CDR3: CASSRPQETQYF
DNA: TGTGCCAGCTCACGGCCGCAGGAGACCCAGTACTTC

V: TRBV4-1
length: 15
size: NA
D: TRBD1
J: TRBJ2-3
CDR3: CASSLGQGNTDTQYF
DNA: TGCGCCAGCAGCCTAGGACAGGGGAATACAGATACGCAGTATTTT

V: TRBV6-5
length: 15
size: NA
D: NA
J: TRBJ1-3
CDR3: CASSPGGNSGNTIYF
DNA: TGTGCCAGCAGCCCCGGGGGGAACTCTGGAAACACCATATATTTT

V: TRBV18
length: 16
size: NA
D: TRBD1
J: TRBJ2-1
CDR3: CASSVGTGVSYNEQFF
DNA: TGTGCCAGCTCCGTCGGGACAGGGGTCTCCTACAATGAGCAGTTCTTC

V: TRBV5-6
length: 15
size: NA
D: NA
J: TRBJ1-2
CDR3: CASSLVGEGGYGYTF
DNA: TGTGCCAGCAGCTTGGTTGGTGAGGGCGGCTATGGCTACACCTTC

V: TRBV14
length: 12
size: NA
D: NA
J: TRBJ2-1
CDR3: CASSPPSNEQFF
DNA: TGTGCCAGCAGCCCCCCCAGCAATGAGCAGTTCTTC

V: TRBV9
length: 14
size: NA
D: NA
J: TRBJ1-1
CDR3: CASSVDPMNTEAFF
DNA: TGTGCCAGCAGCGTCGATCCTATGAACACTGAAGCTTTCTTT

V: TRBV25-1
length: 13
size: few
D: NA
J: TRBJ1-1
CDR3: CASSDRKNTEAFF
DNA: TGTGCCAGCAGTGACAGAAAGAACACTGAAGCTTTCTTT

V: TRBV5-1
length: 15
size: NA
D: NA
J: TRBJ1-1
CDR3: CASSLISGQNTEAFF
DNA: TGCGCCAGCAGCTTAATATCTGGGCAGAACACTGAAGCTTTCTTT

V: TRBV27
length: 16
size: NA
D: TRBD1
J: TRBJ1-2
CDR3: CASSSIRDSPRGGYTF
DNA: TGTGCCAGCAGTTCAATCCGGGACAGCCCTCGAGGTGGCTACACCTTC

V: TRBV5-1
length: 16
size: NA
D: TRBD2
J: TRBJ2-3
CDR3: CASSPYTSGSTDTQYF
DNA: TGCGCCAGCAGCCCGTATACTAGCGGGAGCACAGATACGCAGTATTTT

V: TRBV2
length: 15
size: NA
D: TRBD1
J: TRBJ2-4
CDR3: CASRGTVLAKNIQYF
DNA: TGTGCCAGCAGGGGGACAGTCTTAGCCAAAAACATTCAGTACTTC

V: TRBV6-5
length: 13
size: NA
D: NA
J: TRBJ2-3
CDR3: CASSLTGTDTQYF
DNA: TGTGCCAGCAGTTTGACAGGCACAGATACGCAGTATTTT

V: TRBV2
length: 16
size: NA
D: TRBD1
J: TRBJ1-6
CDR3: CASRMQGANNNSPLHF
DNA: TGTGCCAGCAGGATGCAGGGGGCGAATAATAATTCACCCCTCCACTTT